The next 7 T cell receptor beta chains were all read from a single sample in a study of cytomegalovirus exposure and HLA in healthy donors. A multiplex PCR was run with 60 Vbeta primers and 13 Jbeta primers. Libraries were prepared by immunoSEQ multiplex PCR; TCRdb keeps only in-frame clonotypes and omits some of them. The table lists 95,000 to 150,000 clones, approximately 77% of them singletons. Material for sequencing was PBMCs. The receptor source for this set is a man younger than 35 in good health and CMV-seronegative.

The V call is TRBV27, the J call TRBJ1-6, with TRBD1 matching 7 bases. The junction had 5 bases not matched to a gene; V was cut back by 6 bases and J by 6 bases. The CDR3 runs 14 residues. Per germline, CDR1 MNHEY and CDR2 SMNVEV (reference sequence). The CDR3 DNA reads TGTGCCAGCAGATACAGGGGTGGTAATTCACCCCTCCACTTT. Its translation: CASRYRGGNSPLHF.

This clone was recorded once. V gene TRBV7-2 combines with J gene TRBJ2-3, with 9 bases identical to TRBD2. The CDR3 is made up of 14 amino acids. J lost 7 bases, V lost 8 bases, and 10 bases had no gene match. The germline gives CDR1 SGHTA, CDR2 FQGNSA. As DNA, the CDR3 is TGTGCCAGCGGGCGGGGGGGGGAGGTGAATACGCAGTATTTT. Amino acid sequence: CASGRGGEVNTQYF.

The chain links TRBV19 to TRBJ1-6, with a weak D call TRBD1 (5 bases). CDR1 is LNHDA, CDR2 SQIVND, per germline (reference sequence). The CDR3 spans 15 residues. The ends were cut back, 5 bases at V and 8 bases at J, with 16 bases in the middle. The CDR3, as DNA: TGTGCCAGTAGTGGTGGACGGCTCAGGGATTCACCCCTCCACTTT. Translating it yields CASSGGRLRDSPLHF.

The chain is built from TRBV19 and TRBJ1-1; D call uncertain. The CDR3 spans 15 residues. Germline values: CDR1 LNHDA, CDR2 SQIVND (reference sequence). Deletions cut 3 bases from V and 3 bases from J, with 14 bases between. In DNA, the CDR3 is TGTGCCAGTAGTATGGGAGTATGGGGTGACACTGAAGCTTTCTTT. Translating gives CASSMGVWGDTEAFF. Combining the CDR3 with reference TRBV19 and TRBJ1-1 gives the whole variable domain DGGITQSPKYLFRKEGQNVTLSCEQNLNHDAMYWYRQDPGQGLRLIYYSQIVNDFQKGDIAEGYSVSREKKESFPLTVTSAQKNPTAFYLCASSMGVWGDTEAFFGQGTRLTVV.

The chain joins TRBV9 to TRBJ1-6; D is possibly TRBD1 (5 bases). V was shortened by 0 bases and J by 7 bases, with 14 bases between the two germline ends. CDR3 length equals 16 residues. Germline loops: CDR1 SGDLS, CDR2 YYNGEE. This CDR3 is CASSVDRGALNSPLHF. Written as DNA, the CDR3 is TGTGCCAGCAGCGTAGACCGCGGGGCCCTGAATTCACCCCTCCACTTT.

This chain links TRBV5-4 with TRBJ2-7; D not certain. This CDR3 comprises 13 residues. Trimming left V 4 bases short and J 4 bases short, with 12 bases between. Germline CDR1 is SGHNT and CDR2 is YYREEE (reference sequence). Written as DNA, the CDR3 is TGTGCCAGCAGCACACCAAGTCCTTACGAGCAGTACTTC. It translates to CASSTPSPYEQYF.

The V gene is TRBV28, the J gene TRBJ1-1, with D perhaps matching TRBD1 (6 bases). The CDR3 length is 12 residues. Germline CDR1 MDHEN, CDR2 SYDVKM. V gave up 6 bases and J gave up 10 bases, with 15 bases separating them. The CDR3 spells CASRLQGSAAFF. CDR3 bases: TGTGCCAGCAGACTACAGGGAAGCGCAGCTTTCTTT.